The entry below describes one TCR beta chain. What it binds is unknown. The sample comes from a study of T cell responses to AZD1222 COVID-19 vaccine. The repertoire was sequenced with immunoSEQ multiplex PCR; TCRdb's copy has only in-frame clones and lacks some. The sample has about 94,000 clones; 75% to 90% are singletons. The germline V gene encodes CDR1 SGHDT and CDR2 YYEEEE. The CDR3 covers 16 residues. Trimming took off 1 base at V and 0 bases at J, with 10 bases between the two ends. Findings and limits, study-wide: Receipt of two AZD1222 doses was followed by a rise in Spike-specific TCR breadth and depth. Repertoires were collected only later (after the peak T cell response had occurred).

The receptor's source is an adult who received the AZD1222 COVID-19 vaccine. This chain connects TRBV5-6 to TRBJ2-2; D is tentatively TRBD1 or TRBD2 (5 bases each). The sequencing here drew on peripheral blood, taken 28 days after the second AZD1222 dose. CDR3 sequence reads: CASSLSWGSNTGELFF. The CDR3, as DNA: TGTGCCAGCAGCTTGTCGTGGGGGTCGAACACCGGGGAGCTGTTTTTT.